The rows below give T cell receptor beta chains drawn from one sample of a study of T cell responses to AZD1222 COVID-19 vaccine. Assay: immunoSEQ multiplex PCR; the TCRdb copy retains only in-frame clones and omits some. Altogether about 120,000 clones are present, approximately 85% being singletons, with the ten largest covering 3% to 4.5%. Here the sequenced sample was peripheral blood, taken on day 0 of MenACWY control vaccination. The receptors shown here come from an adult in good health. The CDR3 runs from the conserved cysteine through the conserved F or W. Fields, in order: V gene, clone size, D gene, J gene, CDR3 protein, CDR3 DNA. A D gene is named only where the DNA matches it firmly. Clone size is shown for a subset of rows, as once, few, many or a class of expanded clone.

v_call: TRBV4-3
clone_size: -
d_call: TRBD2
j_call: TRBJ2-5
cdr3_aa: CASSQLGLVGETQYF
cdr3_nt: TGCGCCAGCAGCCAGCTCGGACTAGTCGGAGAGACCCAGTACTTC

v_call: TRBV6-2/TRBV6-3
clone_size: -
d_call: TRBD1
j_call: TRBJ1-2
cdr3_aa: CASSQTGNYGYTF
cdr3_nt: TGTGCCAGCAGCCAGACAGGGAACTATGGCTACACCTTC

v_call: TRBV7-9
clone_size: -
d_call: TRBD1
j_call: TRBJ1-1
cdr3_aa: CASSRDRGEAFF
cdr3_nt: TGTGCCAGCAGCAGGGACAGGGGAGAAGCTTTCTTT

v_call: TRBV19
clone_size: -
d_call: TRBD1
j_call: TRBJ2-1
cdr3_aa: CASSGTGGVYNEQFF
cdr3_nt: TGTGCCAGTTCCGGGACAGGAGGGGTCTACAATGAGCAGTTCTTC

v_call: TRBV2
clone_size: -
d_call: -
j_call: TRBJ1-5
cdr3_aa: CASSERGQIHSNQPQHF
cdr3_nt: TGTGCCAGCAGTGAACGGGGCCAAATCCATAGCAATCAGCCCCAGCATTTT

v_call: TRBV18
clone_size: once
d_call: TRBD1
j_call: TRBJ2-7
cdr3_aa: CASSRGQGSYEQYF
cdr3_nt: TGTGCCAGCTCACGCGGACAGGGATCCTACGAGCAGTACTTC

v_call: TRBV4-1
clone_size: -
d_call: TRBD2
j_call: TRBJ2-4
cdr3_aa: CASSQGLAGGPAKNIQYF
cdr3_nt: TGCGCCAGCAGCCAAGGACTAGCGGGGGGGCCAGCCAAAAACATTCAGTACTTC

v_call: TRBV11-2
clone_size: -
d_call: -
j_call: TRBJ1-6
cdr3_aa: CASTWAGSRNSPLHF
cdr3_nt: TGTGCCAGCACCTGGGCGGGATCTCGAAATTCACCCCTCCACTTT

v_call: TRBV9
clone_size: once
d_call: TRBD1
j_call: TRBJ1-2
cdr3_aa: CASSVTTGGKGYTF
cdr3_nt: TGTGCCAGCAGCGTAACAACAGGGGGAAAGGGCTACACCTTC

v_call: TRBV7-9
clone_size: -
d_call: -
j_call: TRBJ2-2
cdr3_aa: CASSLRAGELFF
cdr3_nt: TGTGCCAGCAGCTTACGAGCCGGGGAGCTGTTTTTT

v_call: TRBV6-5
clone_size: -
d_call: TRBD1
j_call: TRBJ1-5
cdr3_aa: CASRPGTGGKQPQHF
cdr3_nt: TGTGCCAGCAGACCAGGGACAGGGGGTAAACAGCCCCAGCATTTT

v_call: TRBV5-8
clone_size: -
d_call: -
j_call: TRBJ1-3
cdr3_aa: CASIRGRGNTIYF
cdr3_nt: TGTGCCAGCATAAGGGGCCGTGGAAACACCATATATTTT

v_call: TRBV19
clone_size: -
d_call: -
j_call: TRBJ1-2
cdr3_aa: CASSMLLTPWGYTF
cdr3_nt: TGTGCCAGTAGTATGTTGCTTACGCCGTGGGGCTACACCTTC

v_call: TRBV28
clone_size: -
d_call: TRBD1
j_call: TRBJ1-1
cdr3_aa: CASSFSRGRVTEAFF
cdr3_nt: TGTGCCAGCAGTTTTTCCAGGGGGCGCGTCACTGAAGCTTTCTTT

v_call: TRBV3-1/TRBV3-2
clone_size: -
d_call: -
j_call: TRBJ1-2
cdr3_aa: CASSQGQTLTGYGYTF
cdr3_nt: TGTGCCAGCAGCCAGGGGCAAACCCTGACAGGCTATGGCTACACCTTC

v_call: TRBV5-1
clone_size: -
d_call: -
j_call: TRBJ1-5
cdr3_aa: CASSFTGGNQPQHF
cdr3_nt: TGCGCCAGCAGCTTCACAGGCGGCAATCAGCCCCAGCATTTT

v_call: TRBV5-1
clone_size: -
d_call: -
j_call: TRBJ1-3
cdr3_aa: CASSWGVDGGNTIYF
cdr3_nt: TGCGCCAGCAGCTGGGGAGTGGACGGTGGAAACACCATATATTTT

v_call: TRBV28
clone_size: -
d_call: TRBD1
j_call: TRBJ1-2
cdr3_aa: CASSFEGQGRFGYTF
cdr3_nt: TGTGCCAGCAGTTTTGAGGGACAGGGGAGGTTTGGCTACACCTTC

v_call: TRBV12-1
clone_size: -
d_call: -
j_call: TRBJ2-5
cdr3_aa: CASSFERGHETQYF
cdr3_nt: TGTGCCAGCAGCTTTGAGCGGGGCCACGAGACCCAGTACTTC

v_call: TRBV7-3
clone_size: -
d_call: -
j_call: TRBJ1-1
cdr3_aa: CASSLVQVMNTEAFF
cdr3_nt: TGTGCCAGCAGCCTCGTCCAGGTGATGAACACTGAAGCTTTCTTT

v_call: TRBV24-1
clone_size: once
d_call: TRBD1
j_call: TRBJ2-7
cdr3_aa: CATSDSRTGGYEQYF
cdr3_nt: TGTGCCACCAGTGATTCGCGGACAGGGGGCTACGAGCAGTACTTC

v_call: TRBV2
clone_size: -
d_call: -
j_call: TRBJ2-7
cdr3_aa: CASSERGRGAYEQYF
cdr3_nt: TGTGCCAGCAGTGAGCGGGGCAGGGGGGCCTACGAGCAGTACTTC

v_call: TRBV5-1
clone_size: -
d_call: -
j_call: TRBJ2-4
cdr3_aa: CASSLGTEGNIQYF
cdr3_nt: TGCGCCAGCAGCTTGGGGACAGAGGGAAACATTCAGTACTTC

v_call: TRBV6-5
clone_size: -
d_call: -
j_call: TRBJ2-2
cdr3_aa: CASSYSQNTGELFF
cdr3_nt: TGTGCCAGCAGTTACTCGCAGAACACCGGGGAGCTGTTTTTT

v_call: TRBV11-2
clone_size: -
d_call: -
j_call: TRBJ2-2
cdr3_aa: CASSLGLGRELFF
cdr3_nt: TGTGCCAGCAGCTTAGGTCTCGGGAGGGAGCTGTTTTTT

v_call: TRBV7-3
clone_size: -
d_call: -
j_call: TRBJ1-2
cdr3_aa: CASSPGVGYGYTF
cdr3_nt: TGTGCCAGCAGCCCCGGGGTTGGCTATGGCTACACCTTC

v_call: TRBV6-2/TRBV6-3
clone_size: -
d_call: TRBD1
j_call: TRBJ2-7
cdr3_aa: CASSPSRGGSFRWEQYF
cdr3_nt: TGTGCCAGCAGCCCGTCGCGAGGGGGCTCTTTCCGATGGGAGCAGTACTTC

v_call: TRBV19
clone_size: -
d_call: TRBD2
j_call: TRBJ2-1
cdr3_aa: CASSPNPGLAGDEQFF
cdr3_nt: TGTGCCAGTAGTCCAAATCCGGGACTAGCGGGGGATGAGCAGTTCTTC

v_call: TRBV27
clone_size: -
d_call: -
j_call: TRBJ2-2
cdr3_aa: CASSLQGLTPNTGELFF
cdr3_nt: TGTGCCAGCAGTTTACAGGGCTTAACCCCGAACACCGGGGAGCTGTTTTTT

v_call: TRBV7-3
clone_size: -
d_call: -
j_call: TRBJ1-6
cdr3_aa: CASSLTGANSPLHF
cdr3_nt: TGTGCCAGCAGCTTAACAGGCGCTAATTCACCCCTCCACTTT

v_call: TRBV6-5
clone_size: -
d_call: -
j_call: TRBJ2-3
cdr3_aa: CASSYSGDTQYF
cdr3_nt: TGTGCCAGCAGTTACTCGGGGGATACGCAGTATTTT

v_call: TRBV6-2/TRBV6-3
clone_size: -
d_call: TRBD2
j_call: TRBJ2-1
cdr3_aa: CASSYMGASGSNEQFF
cdr3_nt: TGTGCCAGCAGTTATATGGGGGCTAGCGGGAGCAATGAGCAGTTCTTC

v_call: TRBV28
clone_size: -
d_call: -
j_call: TRBJ1-2
cdr3_aa: CASGGDNLYGYTF
cdr3_nt: TGTGCCAGCGGGGGGGACAATTTATATGGCTACACCTTC

v_call: TRBV3-1/TRBV3-2
clone_size: -
d_call: -
j_call: TRBJ1-1
cdr3_aa: CASSQERARGNTEAFF
cdr3_nt: TGTGCCAGCAGCCAAGAACGTGCCCGGGGGAACACTGAAGCTTTCTTT

v_call: TRBV6-5
clone_size: -
d_call: -
j_call: TRBJ2-2
cdr3_aa: CATSNTGELFF
cdr3_nt: TGTGCCACCTCGAACACCGGGGAGCTGTTTTTT

v_call: TRBV4-2
clone_size: -
d_call: -
j_call: TRBJ1-4
cdr3_aa: CASSQGGRTNEKLFF
cdr3_nt: TGTGCCAGCAGCCAAGGGGGCAGGACTAATGAAAAACTGTTTTTT

v_call: TRBV7-8
clone_size: -
d_call: TRBD1
j_call: TRBJ1-5
cdr3_aa: CASSTGGALVGQPQHF
cdr3_nt: TGTGCCAGCAGCACAGGGGGCGCGTTGGTAGGACAGCCCCAGCATTTT

v_call: TRBV2
clone_size: -
d_call: -
j_call: TRBJ1-5
cdr3_aa: CASSAGGLGNQPQHF
cdr3_nt: TGTGCCAGCAGTGCGGGGGGCTTAGGCAATCAGCCCCAGCATTTT

v_call: TRBV7-9
clone_size: few
d_call: -
j_call: TRBJ2-7
cdr3_aa: CASSEGGELYEQYF
cdr3_nt: TGTGCCAGCAGCGAAGGGGGGGAACTCTACGAGCAGTACTTC

v_call: TRBV28
clone_size: once
d_call: -
j_call: TRBJ2-6
cdr3_aa: CASGTGANVLTF
cdr3_nt: TGTGCCAGCGGGACTGGGGCCAACGTCCTGACTTTC

v_call: TRBV6-5
clone_size: -
d_call: -
j_call: TRBJ1-5
cdr3_aa: CASSPRRREPQHF
cdr3_nt: TGTGCCAGCAGCCCACGGAGAAGAGAGCCCCAGCATTTT

v_call: TRBV5-5
clone_size: -
d_call: -
j_call: TRBJ2-1
cdr3_aa: CASSPQDSNYNEQFF
cdr3_nt: TGTGCCAGCAGCCCGCAGGACAGCAACTACAATGAGCAGTTCTTC

v_call: TRBV6-2/TRBV6-3
clone_size: once
d_call: TRBD1
j_call: TRBJ2-1
cdr3_aa: CASSYSRDSYNEQFF
cdr3_nt: TGTGCCAGCAGTTACTCCCGGGACAGCTACAATGAGCAGTTCTTC

v_call: TRBV5-1
clone_size: -
d_call: TRBD1
j_call: TRBJ1-3
cdr3_aa: CASMGQGPSSGNTIYF
cdr3_nt: TGCGCCAGCATGGGACAGGGCCCAAGCTCTGGAAACACCATATATTTT

v_call: TRBV27
clone_size: -
d_call: -
j_call: TRBJ2-7
cdr3_aa: CASSWLGGTSYEQYF
cdr3_nt: TGTGCCAGCAGTTGGCTTGGGGGAACCTCCTACGAGCAGTACTTC

v_call: TRBV5-1
clone_size: -
d_call: TRBD2
j_call: TRBJ2-7
cdr3_aa: CASSQGTNPYEQYF
cdr3_nt: TGCGCCAGCAGCCAAGGGACTAACCCCTACGAGCAGTACTTC